The entry below gives a single T cell receptor beta chain sequence along with its context. The CDR3 length is 12 residues. V gave up 1 base and J gave up 8 bases, with 6 bases separating them. Germline V gives CDR1 SGHDT, CDR2 YYEEEE. The data were taken from a study of blood T cell repertoires in COVID-19. On the study more broadly: There were acute and convalescent COVID-19 samples, and they came from the United States, Italy and Spain. PBMCs, B-cell-depleted T cells, or T cells provided the cDNA or gDNA that made up the material.

Those enrolled in Seattle joined during active infection and were followed longitudinally afterward. In the authors' workflow: Using reference gene primer amplification, nucleated cell counts were estimated. Assay: immunoSEQ multiplex PCR; the TCRdb copy retains only in-frame clones and omits some. V, J and clone size are taken as reported in that table, and D and trimming were inferred from the DNA itself. The table shows 110,000 to 150,000 clones, with more than 75% occurring only once. V and J are TRBV5-6 and TRBJ2-2; maybe TRBD2 (5 bases). The origin of this receptor is a woman in her 70s with COVID-19, enrolled during active disease. Material: peripheral blood. The CDR3 DNA follows: TGTGCCAGCAGCTTGCGGGGTGGGGAGCTGTTTTTT. Protein product: CASSLRGGELFF.